This record covers a single TCR beta chain. This entry comes from a study of blood T cell repertoires in COVID-19. Authors' data handling: Scientists estimated how many nucleated cells there were by amplifying reference gene primers. Clones were read by immunoSEQ multiplex PCR, and TCRdb kept only the in-frame ones, dropping some. The DNA gave D and trimming, while V, J and clone size come from that table. The table lists around 150,000 clones, about 80% of them singletons, with 22% in the top ten. The origin of this receptor is a woman aged 80 or over with acute or convalescent COVID-19. Sequenced material: peripheral blood.

CDR3 coding DNA: TGTGCCAGCAGCTCCTCGGATACGCAGTATTTT. It is translated as CASSSSDTQYF. This chain uses TRBV11-1 with TRBJ2-3; D call uncertain. The CDR3 spans 11 residues. Trimming took 4 bases from V and 6 from J, leaving 5 bases between them. CDR1 is SGHAT and CDR2 is FQDESV in the germline V gene (reference sequence).